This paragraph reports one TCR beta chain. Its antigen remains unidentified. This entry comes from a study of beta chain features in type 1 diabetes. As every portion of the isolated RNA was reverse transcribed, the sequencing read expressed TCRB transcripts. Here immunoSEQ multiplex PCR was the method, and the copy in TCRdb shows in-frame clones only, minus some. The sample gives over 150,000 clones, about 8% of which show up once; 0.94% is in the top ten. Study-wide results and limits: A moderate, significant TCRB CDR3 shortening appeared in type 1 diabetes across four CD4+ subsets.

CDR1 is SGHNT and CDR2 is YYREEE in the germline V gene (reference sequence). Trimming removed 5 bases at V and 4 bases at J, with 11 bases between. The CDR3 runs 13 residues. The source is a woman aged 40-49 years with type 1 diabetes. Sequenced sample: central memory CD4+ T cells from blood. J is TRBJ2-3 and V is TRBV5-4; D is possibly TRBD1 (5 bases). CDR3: CASRIQGADTQYF. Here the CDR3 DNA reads TGTGCCAGCAGGATCCAAGGGGCAGATACGCAGTATTTT.